This is a list of T cell receptor beta chains from one sample in a study of beta chain features in type 1 diabetes. Method: immunoSEQ multiplex PCR; TCRdb's copy keeps in-frame clones and lacks some. The table includes 300,000 or so clones, about a tenth detected once. Sequencing was done on a sample of central memory CD4+ T cells from blood. The receptor set was obtained from a man between 25 and 39 years old with type 1 diabetes. The CDR3 runs from the conserved cysteine through the conserved F or W. The D gene is left open where the match is weak. Where a row states a size, it is once, few, many or the class of an expanded clone; other rows omit it.

clone size	V gene	J gene	D gene	CDR3 protein	CDR3 DNA
.	TRBV11-2	TRBJ2-2	.	CASSATGNTGELFF	TGTGCCAGCAGCGCTACAGGGAACACCGGGGAGCTGTTTTTT
.	TRBV4-2	TRBJ2-5	.	CASSQGNGNEETQYF	TGTGCCAGCAGCCAAGGAAACGGGAACGAAGAGACCCAGTACTTC
.	TRBV4-3	TRBJ1-2	.	CASSPTPANFNYGYTF	TGCGCCAGCAGCCCCACGCCCGCGAATTTTAACTATGGCTACACCTTC
few	TRBV10-3	TRBJ1-1	.	CAMSYGSNTEAFF	TGTGCCATGTCTTACGGGTCTAACACTGAAGCTTTCTTT
.	TRBV28	TRBJ1-1	TRBD1	CASSEAGQLIWNTEAFF	TGTGCCAGCAGTGAAGCGGGACAGCTTATTTGGAACACTGAAGCTTTCTTT
.	TRBV28	TRBJ2-7	.	CASRQPTGSYEQYF	TGTGCCAGCAGACAGCCCACCGGGTCCTACGAGCAGTACTTC
once	TRBV11-2	TRBJ2-7	.	CASSPPSDWHEQYF	TGTGCCAGCAGCCCCCCGTCGGACTGGCACGAGCAGTACTTC
many	TRBV9	TRBJ1-1	.	CASSVAPGGNTEAFF	TGTGCCAGCAGCGTAGCACCCGGGGGGAACACTGAAGCTTTCTTT
.	TRBV9	TRBJ2-3	TRBD2	CASSVSVSGREDTQYF	TGTGCCAGCAGCGTGTCCGTGTCGGGGAGGGAGGATACGCAGTATTTT
few	TRBV28	TRBJ2-3	TRBD1	CASSSGQGFSDTQYF	TGTGCCAGCAGTTCGGGACAGGGGTTTTCAGATACGCAGTATTTT
.	TRBV5-6	TRBJ1-1	.	CASSKTVNTEAFF	TGTGCCAGCAGTAAGACAGTGAACACTGAAGCTTTCTTT
few	TRBV4-3	TRBJ1-5	.	CASSQGEGNQPQHF	TGCGCCAGCAGCCAAGGAGAGGGAAACCAGCCCCAGCATTTT
.	TRBV5-1	TRBJ1-2	.	CASSLDGGYTF	TGCGCCAGCAGCTTGGATGGTGGCTACACCTTC
many	TRBV14	TRBJ2-1	.	CASSQVFFPGVEQFF	TGTGCCAGCAGCCAAGTATTCTTCCCTGGGGTAGAGCAGTTCTTC
.	TRBV28	TRBJ2-3	TRBD2	CASSPNSGGVTSTQYF	TGTGCCAGCAGCCCAAATAGCGGGGGAGTTACTTCTACGCAGTATTTT
few	TRBV7-2	TRBJ2-1	.	CASSLEALSNEQFF	TGTGCCAGCAGCTTAGAGGCGCTGTCCAATGAGCAGTTCTTC
.	TRBV11-2	TRBJ1-2	.	CASSLGVNYGYTF	TGTGCCAGCAGCTTAGGGGTTAACTATGGCTACACCTTC
few	TRBV5-4	TRBJ1-6	TRBD1	CASSIDRGNSPLHF	TGTGCCAGCAGCATAGACAGGGGAAACTCACCCCTCCACTTT
few	TRBV7-2	TRBJ2-7	.	CASSPLGSQAYEQYF	TGTGCCAGCAGCCCACTAGGGTCTCAAGCCTACGAGCAGTACTTC
.	TRBV28	TRBJ2-3	TRBD2	CASERGGRTDTQYF	TGTGCCAGCGAGCGGGGGGGACGCACAGATACGCAGTATTTT
few	TRBV5-4	TRBJ1-1	TRBD1	CASSLDRANTEAFF	TGTGCCAGCAGCCTGGACAGGGCCAACACTGAAGCTTTCTTT
.	TRBV27	TRBJ2-2	TRBD1	CASRKQGTGELFF	TGTGCCAGCAGAAAACAGGGGACCGGGGAGCTGTTTTTT
.	TRBV7-2	TRBJ2-3	.	CASSFDAVLTDTQYF	TGTGCCAGCAGCTTCGATGCGGTATTGACAGATACGCAGTATTTT
few	TRBV6-6	TRBJ1-2	TRBD1	CASSPGQGYSYTF	TGTGCCAGCAGCCCTGGACAGGGTTATAGCTACACCTTC
.	TRBV19	TRBJ1-6	.	CASSTGMGSPLHF	TGTGCCAGTAGTACGGGAATGGGATCACCCCTCCACTTT
many	TRBV9	TRBJ2-3	.	CASSVSPADTQYF	TGTGCCAGCAGCGTAAGCCCGGCGGATACGCAGTATTTT
.	TRBV7-2	TRBJ2-2	.	CASSLAMPAGELFF	TGTGCCAGCAGCTTAGCGATGCCCGCCGGGGAGCTGTTTTTT
.	TRBV9	TRBJ2-5	.	CASSVGGLGETQYF	TGTGCCAGCAGCGTAGGGGGATTGGGAGAGACCCAGTACTTC
.	TRBV30	TRBJ1-1	.	CAWAGQSITEAFF	TGTGCCTGGGCGGGACAAAGTATCACTGAAGCTTTCTTT
.	TRBV11-2	TRBJ2-3	.	CASTPPVSSTDTQYF	TGTGCCAGCACCCCCCCAGTGTCGAGCACAGATACGCAGTATTTT
.	TRBV28	TRBJ2-7	.	CASGPYEQYF	TGTGCCAGCGGCCCATACGAGCAGTACTTC
.	TRBV9	TRBJ1-1	.	CASSTHKVVNTEAFF	TGTGCCAGCAGCACCCATAAGGTCGTCAACACTGAAGCTTTCTTT
few	TRBV4-2	TRBJ1-2	.	CASSQDPGGGYGYTF	TGTGCCAGCAGCCAAGACCCCGGAGGCGGCTATGGCTACACCTTC
few	TRBV7-2	TRBJ2-7	TRBD2	CASSPRGRGGGYEQYF	TGTGCCAGCAGCCCCCGCGGGCGGGGGGGCGGGTACGAGCAGTACTTC
many	TRBV4-3	TRBJ2-7	TRBD2	CASSKLLASDSAGDYEQYF	TGCGCCAGCAGCAAACTTCTGGCGTCTGACTCCGCGGGGGACTACGAGCAGTACTTC
many	TRBV11-2	TRBJ2-5	TRBD2	CASSLDVATGREAQYF	TGTGCCAGCAGCTTAGATGTTGCGACGGGCCGGGAGGCCCAGTACTTC
.	TRBV18	TRBJ1-2	.	CASSPPPGASGYTF	TGTGCCAGCTCACCACCCCCGGGGGCGAGTGGCTACACCTTC
medium-sized	TRBV5-5	TRBJ2-3	.	CASSLQGRTDTQYF	TGTGCCAGCAGCTTGCAGGGCCGCACAGATACGCAGTATTTT
few	TRBV4-3	TRBJ1-2	.	CASSQGPQSYGYTF	TGCGCCAGCAGCCAAGGTCCGCAGAGCTATGGCTACACCTTC
.	TRBV29-1	TRBJ1-1	.	CSVVSFRAVSPNTEAFF	TGCAGCGTTGTTAGTTTTAGGGCGGTTTCCCCGAACACTGAAGCTTTCTTT
.	TRBV2	TRBJ2-1	.	CASRAPARNEQFF	TGTGCCAGCAGGGCCCCTGCTAGGAATGAGCAGTTCTTC
few	TRBV5-4	TRBJ2-7	.	CASSLGQTPDEQYF	TGTGCCAGCAGCTTGGGACAGACCCCCGACGAGCAGTACTTC
.	TRBV7-2	TRBJ2-7	TRBD1	CASFEGTGNHEQYF	TGTGCCAGCTTCGAAGGGACAGGGAACCACGAGCAGTACTTC
few	TRBV28	TRBJ2-5	.	CASSLGGLGETQYF	TGTGCCAGCAGTTTAGGGGGCCTAGGAGAGACCCAGTACTTC
.	TRBV5-6	TRBJ2-7	.	CASSFQGYEQYF	TGTGCCAGCAGCTTTCAGGGCTACGAGCAGTACTTC
.	TRBV5-1	TRBJ1-1	.	CASSLGAPGSEAFF	TGCGCCAGCAGCTTGGGGGCTCCCGGTAGTGAAGCTTTCTTT